The clone carrying this T cell receptor (beta chain) was found a few times. Its antigen remains unidentified. The CDR3 covers 15 residues. Trimming stripped 3 bases from V and 3 bases from J, with 12 bases between. From germline, CDR1 is MGHRA and CDR2 YSYEKL. The data were obtained in a study of shared clonotypes between healthy human individuals. Study-wide findings and caveats: Represented genetic and exposure-history diversity was restricted by having few donors. Blood was the only sampled material, and tissue repertoires likely differ.

Naivety among CD8 cells was defined by CD45RO negativity and positive CCR7 selection, thereby excluding terminally differentiated effector memory CD45RA+ cells. Every contributor of samples was a Caucasian grown-up residing in Nashville, Tennessee. For each subset, genomic DNA was distributed in equal portions over several immunoSEQ plates. Profiling relied on immunoSEQ multiplex PCR, and the TCRdb table lists in-frame clones only, not all of them. Of about 1,800,000 clones detected, about 95% appear once; the ten largest clones hold 1% to 1.5%. The sequencing sample was made of naive CD8+ T cells sorted from blood. This receptor was taken from a man aged 18 to 29 in good health. J is TRBJ1-3 and V is TRBV4-1; possibly TRBD1 for D (5 bases). DNA of the CDR3: TGCGCCAGCAGCCAGGGGTTGGGGGTTGGAAACACCATATATTTT. This encodes CASSQGLGVGNTIYF.